The 3 T cell receptor beta chains below were found in one sample sequenced in a study of high-grade serous ovarian cancer treatment subgroups. Here immunoSEQ multiplex PCR was the method, and the copy in TCRdb shows in-frame clones only, minus some. The sample shows 4,300 or so clones, more than 65% of them seen only once. Tumor tissue was taken before any definitive surgery or chemotherapy was given. Input material: tumor tissue. The receptors were gathered from a human donor with high-grade serous ovarian cancer.

This clone came up a few times. The rearrangement uses TRBV11-3 and TRBJ2-1; no clear D. V gave up 5 bases and J gave up 9 bases, with 8 bases separating them. The CDR3 spans 11 residues. Germline assignment: CDR1 SGHNT and CDR2 YENEEA. This CDR3 reads CASSTKTEQFF. DNA of the CDR3: TGTGCCAGCAGCACTAAGACTGAGCAGTTCTTC.

The chain uses TRBV7-2 and TRBJ1-2; a weak D match, TRBD1 (6 bases). The V and J ends lost 5 bases and 1 base respectively, with 8 bases between them. CDR1 and CDR2 from the germline V gene are SGHTA and FQGNSA. The CDR3 sequence is 13 residues long. DNA for the CDR3: TGTGCCAGCAGCCCACAGGGTAACTATGGCTACACCTTC. Translation: CASSPQGNYGYTF.

This clone turned up a few times. This chain links TRBV25-1 with TRBJ2-3, with TRBD1 matching 8 bases. Trimming removed 2 bases from V and 3 bases from J; junction bases left unmatched: 1. The CDR3 runs to 14 residues. Germline V lookup: CDR1 MGHDK, CDR2 SYGVNS. The CDR3 DNA is TGTGCCAGCAGTGAAACAGGGGGAACAGATACGCAGTATTTT. This gives the protein CASSETGGTDTQYF. The variable domain in full, completed from reference TRBV25-1 and TRBJ2-3, reads EADIYQTPRYLVIGTGKKITLECSQTMGHDKMYWYQQDPGMELHLIHYSYGVNSTEKGDLSSESTVSRIRTEHFPLTLESARPSHTSQYLCASSETGGTDTQYFGPGTRLTVL.